This T cell receptor beta chain was recovered during a study of blood T cell repertoires in COVID-19. Germline V CDR1 and CDR2: KGHDR, SFDVKD. Deletions cut 3 bases from V and 4 bases from J, with 9 bases between. There are 14 residues in the CDR3. Generated by immunoSEQ multiplex PCR, the TCRdb table keeps only in-frame clones and is missing some. Seen here are 80,000 or so clones, roughly four fifths observed once, and the top ten hold roughly a tenth. The material sequenced was peripheral blood. The rearrangement joins TRBV24-1 to TRBJ1-5; D possibly corresponds to TRBD1 (5 bases). The TCR comes from a man aged 55 to 70 with acute or convalescent COVID-19. CDR3 region: CATSDIGGNQPQHF. CDR3 sequence (DNA): TGTGCCACCAGTGATATCGGGGGAAATCAGCCCCAGCATTTT.